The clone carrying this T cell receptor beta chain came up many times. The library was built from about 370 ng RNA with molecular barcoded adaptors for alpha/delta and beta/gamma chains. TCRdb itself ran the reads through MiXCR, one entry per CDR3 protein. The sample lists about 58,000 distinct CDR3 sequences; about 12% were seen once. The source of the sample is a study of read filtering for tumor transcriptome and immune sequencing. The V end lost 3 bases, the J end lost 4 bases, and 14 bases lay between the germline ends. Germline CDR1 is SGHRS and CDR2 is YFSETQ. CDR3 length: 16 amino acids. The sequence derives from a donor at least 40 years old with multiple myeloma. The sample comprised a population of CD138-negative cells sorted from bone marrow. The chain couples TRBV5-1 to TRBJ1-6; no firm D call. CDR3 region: CASSWVSAFYNSPLHF. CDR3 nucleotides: TGCGCCAGCAGCTGGGTATCGGCTTTTTATAATTCACCCCTCCACTTT.